The present T cell receptor beta chain was sequenced within a study of blood T cell repertoires in COVID-19. In the original analysis: Amplification of reference gene primers provided the estimated nucleated cell counts. Measured with immunoSEQ multiplex PCR; TCRdb has only the in-frame clones, and not every one. V and J calls and clone size follow that table, whereas D and trimming were derived from the DNA. The sample carries over 200,000 clones, 80% to 90% recorded once. The CDR3 totals 14 residues. Germline V CDR1 and CDR2: MNHNY, SVGAGI (reference sequence). V was shortened by 2 bases and J by 5 bases, with 9 bases between the two germline ends.

This clonotype was sampled from a man aged 25-45 years who had recovered from COVID-19. The chain combines TRBV6-6 with TRBJ1-4; D is unclear. The sequenced sample was peripheral blood. CDR3 in amino acids: CASSYGVRNEKLFF. The CDR3 DNA follows: TGTGCCAGCAGTTACGGCGTCAGGAATGAAAAACTGTTTTTT.